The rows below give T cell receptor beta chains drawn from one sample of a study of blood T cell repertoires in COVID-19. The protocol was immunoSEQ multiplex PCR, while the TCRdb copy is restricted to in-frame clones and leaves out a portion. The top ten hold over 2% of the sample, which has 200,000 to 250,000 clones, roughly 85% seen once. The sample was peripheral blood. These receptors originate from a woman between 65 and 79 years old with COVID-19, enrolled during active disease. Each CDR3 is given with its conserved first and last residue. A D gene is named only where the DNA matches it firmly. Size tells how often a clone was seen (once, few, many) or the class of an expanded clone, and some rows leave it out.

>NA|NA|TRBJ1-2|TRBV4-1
CASSQPVVAVQQSF
TGCGCCAGCAGCCAACCGGTGGTGGCAGTACAGCAAAGCTTC
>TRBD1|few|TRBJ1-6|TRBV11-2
CASSGQGNSPLHF
TGTGCCAGCAGCGGACAGGGAAATTCACCCCTCCACTTT
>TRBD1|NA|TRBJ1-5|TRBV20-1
CSASSNRDRGKPQHF
TGCAGTGCTAGTTCAAACCGGGACAGGGGGAAGCCCCAGCATTTT
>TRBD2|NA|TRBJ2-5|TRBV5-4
CASSFASGRETQYF
TGTGCCAGCAGCTTCGCTAGCGGGAGAGAGACCCAGTACTTC
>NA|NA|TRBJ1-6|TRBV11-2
CASSLSSGYYNSPLHF
TGTGCCAGCAGCTTAAGTTCAGGGTACTATAATTCACCCCTCCACTTT
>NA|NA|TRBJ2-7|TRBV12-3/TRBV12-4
CASSLGGEQYF
TGTGCCAGCAGTTTGGGGGGCGAGCAGTACTTC
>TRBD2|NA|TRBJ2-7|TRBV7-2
CASSSSLAGISYEQYF
TGTGCCAGCAGCTCCTCTCTAGCGGGGATCTCCTACGAGCAGTACTTC
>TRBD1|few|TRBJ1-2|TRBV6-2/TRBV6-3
CASSLLTNRDRVNYGYTF
TGTGCCAGCAGCTTGCTCACGAACCGGGACAGGGTTAACTATGGCTACACCTTC
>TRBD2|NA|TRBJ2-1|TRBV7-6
CASSLASGPYNEQFF
TGTGCCAGCAGCTTAGCTAGCGGGCCGTACAATGAGCAGTTCTTC
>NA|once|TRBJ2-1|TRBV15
CATSSSLNEQFF
TGTGCCACCAGCAGTAGTCTGAATGAGCAGTTCTTC
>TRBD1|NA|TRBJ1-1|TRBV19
CASSIGDRGRTEAFF
TGTGCCAGTAGTATAGGTGACAGGGGAAGGACTGAAGCTTTCTTT